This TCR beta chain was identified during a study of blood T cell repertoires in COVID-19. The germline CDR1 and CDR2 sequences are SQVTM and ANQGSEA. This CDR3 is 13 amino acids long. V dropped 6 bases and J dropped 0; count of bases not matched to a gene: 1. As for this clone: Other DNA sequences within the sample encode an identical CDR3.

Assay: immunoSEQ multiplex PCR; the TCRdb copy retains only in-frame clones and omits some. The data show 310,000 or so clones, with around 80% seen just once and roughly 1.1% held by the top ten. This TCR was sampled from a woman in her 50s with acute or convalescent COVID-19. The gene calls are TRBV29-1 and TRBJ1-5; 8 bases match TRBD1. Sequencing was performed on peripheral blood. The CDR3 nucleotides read TGCAGCGTAACAGGGGGTAGCAATCAGCCCCAGCATTTT. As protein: CSVTGGSNQPQHF. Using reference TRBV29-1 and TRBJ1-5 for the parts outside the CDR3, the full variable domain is SAVISQKPSRDICQRGTSLTIQCQVDSQVTMMFWYRQQPGQSLTLIATANQGSEATYESGFVIDKFPISRPNLTFSTLTVSNMSPEDSSIYLCSVTGGSNQPQHFGDGTRLSIL.